This T cell receptor beta chain originates from a study of blood T cell repertoires in COVID-19. Sequenced by immunoSEQ multiplex PCR; TCRdb stores in-frame clones only, minus some. The sample records 150,000 to 200,000 clones, just under 90% being singletons. Specimen: peripheral blood. This sequence was found in a woman between 70 and 85 years old with COVID-19, enrolled during active disease.

DNA of the CDR3: TGTGCCAGCAGCCCCCTGGCAGGAGAGCAGTACTTC. It is translated as CASSPLAGEQYF. J is TRBJ2-7 and V is TRBV7-9; D uncertain. Trimming left V 5 bases short and J 7 bases short, with 12 bases between. This CDR3 has 12 residues. Germline CDR1 and CDR2: SEHNR and FQNEAQ (reference sequence).